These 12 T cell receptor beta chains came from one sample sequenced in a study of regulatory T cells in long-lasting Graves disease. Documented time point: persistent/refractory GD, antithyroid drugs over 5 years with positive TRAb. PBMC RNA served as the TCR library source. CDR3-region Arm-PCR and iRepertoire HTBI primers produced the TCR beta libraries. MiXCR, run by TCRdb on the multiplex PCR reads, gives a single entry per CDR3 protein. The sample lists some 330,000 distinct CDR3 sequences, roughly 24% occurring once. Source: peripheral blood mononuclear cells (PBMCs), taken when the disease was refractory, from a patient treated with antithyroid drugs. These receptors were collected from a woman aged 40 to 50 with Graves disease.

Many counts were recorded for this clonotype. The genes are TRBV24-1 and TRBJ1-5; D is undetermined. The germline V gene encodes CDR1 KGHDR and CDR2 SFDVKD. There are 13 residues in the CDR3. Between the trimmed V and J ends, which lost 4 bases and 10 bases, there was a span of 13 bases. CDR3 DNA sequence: TGTGCCACCAGTGAACAAGCCAGTTTTCCCCAGCATTTT. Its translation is CATSEQASFPQHF.

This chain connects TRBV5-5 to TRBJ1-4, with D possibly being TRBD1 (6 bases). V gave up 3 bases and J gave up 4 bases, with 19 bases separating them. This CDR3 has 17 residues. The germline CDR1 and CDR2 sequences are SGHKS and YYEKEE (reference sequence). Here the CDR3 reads CASSWTPGQFHNEKLFF. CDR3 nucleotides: TGTGCCAGCAGCTGGACGCCCGGACAGTTTCATAATGAAAAACTGTTTTTT.

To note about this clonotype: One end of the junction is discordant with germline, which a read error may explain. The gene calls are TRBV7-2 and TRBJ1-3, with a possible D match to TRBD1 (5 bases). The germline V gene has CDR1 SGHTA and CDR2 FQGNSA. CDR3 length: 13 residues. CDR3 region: CANSKGRRNTIYF. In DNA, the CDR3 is TGTGCCAACAGCAAGGGACGTAGAAACACCATATATTTT.

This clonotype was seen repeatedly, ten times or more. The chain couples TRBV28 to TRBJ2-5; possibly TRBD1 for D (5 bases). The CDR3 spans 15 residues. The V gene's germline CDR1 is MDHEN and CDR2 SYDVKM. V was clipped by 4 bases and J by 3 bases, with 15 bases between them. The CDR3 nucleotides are TGTGCCAGCAGTTACCCTGGACACCTCGAAGAGACCCAGTACTTC. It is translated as CASSYPGHLEETQYF.

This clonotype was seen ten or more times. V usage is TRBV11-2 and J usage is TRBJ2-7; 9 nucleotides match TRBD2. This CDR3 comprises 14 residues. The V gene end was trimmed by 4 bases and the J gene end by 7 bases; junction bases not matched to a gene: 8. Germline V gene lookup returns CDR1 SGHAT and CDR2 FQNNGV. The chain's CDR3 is CASSSLAGVWEQYF. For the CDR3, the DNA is TGTGCCAGCAGCTCCTTAGCGGGAGTTTGGGAGCAGTACTTC. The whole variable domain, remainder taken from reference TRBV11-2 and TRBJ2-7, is EAGVAQSPRYKIIEKRQSVAFWCNPISGHATLYWYQQILGQGPKLLIQFQNNGVVDDSQLPKDRFSAERLKGVDSTLKIQPAKLEDSAVYLCASSSLAGVWEQYFGPGTRLTVT.

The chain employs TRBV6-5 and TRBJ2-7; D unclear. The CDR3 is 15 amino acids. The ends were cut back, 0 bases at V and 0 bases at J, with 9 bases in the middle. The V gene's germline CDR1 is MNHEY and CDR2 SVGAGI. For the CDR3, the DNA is TGTGCCAGCAGTTACTCGAGCGCGCCCTCCTACGAGCAGTACTTC. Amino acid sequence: CASSYSSAPSYEQYF.

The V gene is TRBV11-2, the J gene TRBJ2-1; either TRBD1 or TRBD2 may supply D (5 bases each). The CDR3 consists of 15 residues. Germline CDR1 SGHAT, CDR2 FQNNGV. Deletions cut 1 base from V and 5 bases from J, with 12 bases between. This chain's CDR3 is CASSLGWGPDNEQFF. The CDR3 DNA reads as TGTGCCAGCAGCTTAGGGTGGGGACCGGACAATGAGCAGTTCTTC.

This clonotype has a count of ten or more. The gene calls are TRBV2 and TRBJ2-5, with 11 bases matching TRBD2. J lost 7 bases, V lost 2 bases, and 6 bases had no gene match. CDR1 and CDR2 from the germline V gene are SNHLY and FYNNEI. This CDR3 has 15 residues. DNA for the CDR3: TGTGCCAGCAGTGAAACTAGCGGGAGACGGGGGACCCAGTACTTC. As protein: CASSETSGRRGTQYF.

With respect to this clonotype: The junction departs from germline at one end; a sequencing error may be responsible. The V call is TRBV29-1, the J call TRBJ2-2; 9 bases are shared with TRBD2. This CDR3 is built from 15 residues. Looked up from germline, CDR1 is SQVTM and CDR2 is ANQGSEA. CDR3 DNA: TGCAGCGTGATTAGCGGGAGAACCTACACCGGGGGGCTGTTTTTT. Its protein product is CSVISGRTYTGGLFF.

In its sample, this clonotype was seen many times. The CDR3 sequence is CASSYDTRYGYTF. CDR3 bases: TGTGCCAGCAGTTACGACACCAGATATGGCTACACCTTC. V gene TRBV6-5 combines with J gene TRBJ1-2; no clear D gene. Trimming stripped 2 bases from V and 5 bases from J, with 9 bases between. The CDR3 extends over 13 amino acids. Germline-derived CDR1 and CDR2 are MNHEY and SVGAGI.

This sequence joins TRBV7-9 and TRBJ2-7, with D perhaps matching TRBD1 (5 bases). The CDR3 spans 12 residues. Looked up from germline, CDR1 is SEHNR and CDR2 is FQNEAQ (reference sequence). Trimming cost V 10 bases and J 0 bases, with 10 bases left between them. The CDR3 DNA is TGTGCCACCAACACAGGCTCCTACGAGCAGTACTTC. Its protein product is CATNTGSYEQYF.

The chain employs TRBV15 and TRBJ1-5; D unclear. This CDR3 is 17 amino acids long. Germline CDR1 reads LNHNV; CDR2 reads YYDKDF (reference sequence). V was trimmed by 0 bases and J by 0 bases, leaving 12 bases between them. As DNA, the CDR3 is TGTGCCACCAGCAGAGAATTGAGACGAAATAGCAATCAGCCCCAGCATTTT. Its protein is CATSRELRRNSNQPQHF. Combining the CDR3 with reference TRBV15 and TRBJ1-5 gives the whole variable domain DAMVIQNPRYQVTQFGKPVTLSCSQTLNHNVMYWYQQKSSQAPKLLFHYYDKDFNNEADTPDNFQSRRPNTSFCFLDIRSPGLGDTAMYLCATSRELRRNSNQPQHFGDGTRLSIL.